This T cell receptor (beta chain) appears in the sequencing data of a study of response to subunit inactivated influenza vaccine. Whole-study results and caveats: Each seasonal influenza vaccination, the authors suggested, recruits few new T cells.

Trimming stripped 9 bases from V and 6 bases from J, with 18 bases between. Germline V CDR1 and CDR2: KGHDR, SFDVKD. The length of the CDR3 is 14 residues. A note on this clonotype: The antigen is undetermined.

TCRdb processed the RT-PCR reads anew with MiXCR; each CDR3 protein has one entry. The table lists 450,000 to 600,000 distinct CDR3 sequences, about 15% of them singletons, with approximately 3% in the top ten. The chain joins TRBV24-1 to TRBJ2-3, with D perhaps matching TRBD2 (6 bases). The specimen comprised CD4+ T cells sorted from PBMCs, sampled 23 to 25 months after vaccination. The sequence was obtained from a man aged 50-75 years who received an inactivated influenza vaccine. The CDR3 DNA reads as TGTGCCACCCGGAGGAGGGGTGAGTCGGATACGCAGTATTTT. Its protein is CATRRRGESDTQYF.